Presented here are 29 T cell receptor beta chains from one specimen sequenced in a study of blood T cells in healthy people across ages. A second PCR of about 6 to 11 cycles used a sample-barcoded 5' primer and a J-beta primer mix. One entry per CDR3 protein, called by TCRdb with MiXCR from the 5' RACE reads. The sample lists more than 800,000 distinct CDR3 sequences, under 30% occurring once. Sequenced material: blood. The receptor set was obtained from a woman of 80 years or more in good health.

About this clonotype: The junction departs from germline at one end; a sequencing error may be responsible. The rearrangement uses TRBV2 and TRBJ2-3; 7 bases map to TRBD2. The CDR3 has 14 amino acids. Germline CDR1 is SNHLY and CDR2 is FYNNEI. CDR3 residues: CVSKASGSTDTQYF. DNA for the CDR3: TGTGTCAGCAAAGCTAGCGGCAGCACAGATACGCAGTATTTT.

The chain couples TRBV3-1 to TRBJ1-5; D call uncertain. CDR3 size: 14 residues. Trimming removed 4 bases from V and 4 bases from J, with 11 bases in between. Germline-derived CDR1 and CDR2 are LGHDT and YNNKEL (reference sequence). This chain's CDR3 is CASSPAAQNQPQHF. In DNA, the CDR3 is TGTGCCAGCAGCCCGGCCGCGCAAAATCAGCCCCAGCATTTT.

There are many counts of this clonotype. The genes are TRBV7-2 and TRBJ1-2; D not certain. The germline V gene encodes CDR1 SGHTA and CDR2 FQGNSA. Trimming pared 5 bases from V and 4 bases from J, leaving 17 bases between. The CDR3 length is 15 residues. The CDR3 DNA reads as TGTGCCAGCAGCAACTTTCCCGTAGCGGCCTATGGCTACACCTTC. This translates into CASSNFPVAAYGYTF.

This clonotype was seen ten or more times. The V and J genes are TRBV15 and TRBJ2-7, with D possibly TRBD1 on 6 matching bases. The V end lost 0 bases, the J end lost 5 bases, and 14 bases lay between the germline ends. Germline values: CDR1 LNHNV, CDR2 YYDKDF (reference sequence). This CDR3 has 15 amino acids. The CDR3 here is CATSRDLGARNEQYF. CDR3 nucleotides: TGTGCCACCAGCAGAGATCTGGGGGCTAGAAACGAGCAGTACTTC.

To note about this clonotype: A much more abundant neighbour one base away suggests this may be a read error. The CDR3 is CASSLEGGLAGDAQYF. The CDR3 region has the DNA TGTGCCAGCAGTTTGGAGGGTGGGCTAGCCGGAGATGCGCAGTATTTT. The chain links TRBV12-3 or TRBV12-4 to TRBJ2-3; D might be TRBD2 (6 bases). The CDR3 length is 16 residues.

On this clonotype itself: A much larger clone lies one base from this, so it may be a read error. The chain employs TRBV28 and TRBJ2-7; the match to TRBD1 covers 10 bases. Germline-derived CDR1 and CDR2 are MDHEN and SYDVKM. Trimming took 6 bases from V and 7 from J; bases not matched to a gene: 12. The CDR3 sequence is 15 residues long. CDR3 loop: CASRRAVDRGREQYF. CDR3 nucleotide sequence: TGTGCCAGCAGAAGAGCGGTCGACAGGGGGCGAGAGCAGTACTTC.

The chain has TRBV29-1 and TRBJ2-3, with TRBD2 matching 10 bases. In germline, CDR1 is SQVTM, CDR2 ANQGSEA. The CDR3 totals 15 residues. With 3 bases clipped from V and 4 bases from J, the junction kept 7 bases outside the gene matches. DNA for the CDR3: TGCAGCGTTGATCTTCTAGCGGGAGTTTCAGATACGCAGTATTTT. The encoded protein is CSVDLLAGVSDTQYF.

This chain uses TRBV7-8 with TRBJ1-1, with TRBD1 as a possible D gene (5 bases). CDR3 length equals 15 residues. V lost 6 bases to trimming and J lost 0 bases, with 14 bases between them. CDR1 and CDR2 from the germline V gene are SGHVS and FQNEAQ. The CDR3 loop reads CASRKTGTVNTEAFF. In DNA, the CDR3 is TGTGCCAGCAGAAAAACCGGGACGGTGAACACTGAAGCTTTCTTT.

A remark on this clonotype: Given a much more abundant clone one base away, this may be a read error. The rearrangement joins TRBV5-1 to TRBJ2-3; possibly TRBD1 or TRBD2 for D (5 bases each). Germline V CDR1 and CDR2: SGHRS, YFSETQ. The CDR3 has 14 residues. CDR3 DNA: TGCGCCAGCGGCTTAGGGACGGTGGGAGATACGCAGTATTTT. Protein sequence: CASGLGTVGDTQYF. The whole variable domain, filled in from reference TRBV5-1 and TRBJ2-3, reads KAGVTQTPRYLIKTRGQQVTLSCSPISGHRSVSWYQQTPGQGLQFLFEYFSETQRNKGNFPGRFSGRQFSNSRSEMNVSTLELGDSALYLCASGLGTVGDTQYFGPGTRLTVL.

V gene TRBV20-1 combines with J gene TRBJ1-4; D gene ambiguous. The CDR3 has 13 amino acids. V lost 5 bases to trimming and J lost 0 bases, with 7 bases between them. Germline CDR1 reads DFQATT; CDR2 reads SNEGSKA (reference sequence). The CDR3 here is CSAGGATNEKLFF. CDR3 nucleotide sequence: TGCAGTGCTGGAGGAGCAACTAATGAAAAACTGTTTTTT.

In this sample, this clonotype turned up a few times. The V call is TRBV6-6, the J call TRBJ1-4; D perhaps matches TRBD1 (5 bases). The V end was cut by 5 bases, the J end by 14 bases, with 18 bases between. The CDR3 is 13 residues long. CDR1 is MNHNY, CDR2 SVGAGI, per germline (reference sequence). Written as DNA, the CDR3 is TGTGCCAGCAGTCCCCTCTTGGGGGAGAGGCTGTTTTTT. It codes for CASSPLLGERLFF.

This clonotype was seen once. V is TRBV12-3 or TRBV12-4 and J is TRBJ2-5, with D possibly matching TRBD2 (5 bases). This CDR3 has 14 amino acids. Trimming removed 8 bases from V and 5 bases from J, with 18 bases in between. The CDR3 nucleotides are TGTGCCAGCCGGGGTGAACATGACCTCGAGACCCAGTACTTC. Its translation: CASRGEHDLETQYF.

V usage is TRBV6-5 and J usage is TRBJ2-3; D gene ambiguous. Germline assignment: CDR1 MNHEY and CDR2 SVGAGI. The CDR3 totals 18 residues. The germline V and J ends were trimmed by 0 bases and 0 bases, with 16 bases remaining between them. The DNA for the CDR3 is TGTGCCAGCAGTTACTCGGGCTTGGGATCATCTAGCACAGATACGCAGTATTTT. Translation gives CASSYSGLGSSSTDTQYF.

Ten or more counts support this clonotype. The rearrangement links TRBV5-1 to TRBJ2-5; D remains unclear. Per germline, CDR1 SGHRS and CDR2 YFSETQ. There are 12 residues in the CDR3. V was shortened by 4 bases and J by 5 bases, with 9 bases between the two germline ends. The CDR3 nucleotides read TGCGCCAGCAGCCGGATTGAGGAGACCCAGTACTTC. This gives the protein CASSRIEETQYF.

There are many counts of this clonotype. This rearrangement joins TRBV27 to TRBJ2-7; D is tentatively TRBD1 or TRBD2 (5 bases each). Germline CDR1 and CDR2: MNHEY and SMNVEV (reference sequence). The CDR3 sequence is 16 residues long. V was trimmed by 6 bases and J by 5 bases, leaving 23 bases between them. The DNA for the CDR3 is TGTGCCAGCAGACTAACACACGCCGGGACGGGGAACGAGCAGTACTTC. Protein product: CASRLTHAGTGNEQYF.

This chain joins TRBV20-1 and TRBJ2-3, with 10 bases aligning to TRBD2. Germline V gives CDR1 DFQATT, CDR2 SNEGSKA (reference sequence). This CDR3 has 15 residues. The V and J ends lost 0 bases and 6 bases, in that order; junction bases with no gene match: 6. CDR3 in DNA: TGCAGTGCTAGAGATCCGAGCGGGGGGGCTGATACGCAGTATTTT. Its protein is CSARDPSGGADTQYF.

This clonotype was observed at least ten times. This chain links TRBV12-3 or TRBV12-4 with TRBJ2-1; D not resolved. CDR3 length: 15 residues. V lost 1 base and J 6 bases, leaving 13 bases between the germline ends. This CDR3 reads CASSLGSGRGNEQFF. As DNA, the CDR3 is TGTGCCAGCAGTTTAGGGTCGGGCCGCGGCAATGAGCAGTTCTTC.

This clonotype showed up many times. The rearrangement joins TRBV6-2 or TRBV6-3 to TRBJ2-6; possibly TRBD1 for D (5 bases). Deletions cut 2 bases from V and 0 bases from J, with 8 bases between. This CDR3 spans 16 amino acids. Germline CDR1 reads MNHEY; CDR2 reads SVGEGT. The CDR3, as DNA: TGTGCCAGCAGTTACAACAGGCACTCTGGGGCCAACGTCCTGACTTTC. Its translation: CASSYNRHSGANVLTF.

As to this clonotype: An end of the junction does not agree with germline; a read error may underlie this. V and J are TRBV12-3 or TRBV12-4 and TRBJ2-1, with 7 bases fitting TRBD2. CDR3 length: 15 amino acids. This chain's CDR3 is CAGSFRTSSYNEQFF. CDR3 DNA sequence: TGTGCCGGCAGTTTCAGGACTAGCTCCTACAATGAGCAGTTCTTC.

A remark on this clonotype: A read error may be the cause here, since a much bigger clone is one base away. The chain employs TRBV5-1 and TRBJ2-5; TRBD1 agrees at 11 bases. The CDR3 is made up of 15 amino acids. The V gene's germline CDR1 is SGHRS and CDR2 YFSETQ. Trimming cost V 0 bases and J 11 bases; bases outside gene matches: 9. In DNA, the CDR3 is TGCGCCAGCAGCTTGGGGGACAGGGGGGACAATGAGCAGTACTTC. Residues: CASSLGDRGDNEQYF. The variable domain in full, completed from reference TRBV5-1 and TRBJ2-5, reads KAGVTQTPRYLIKTRGQQVTLSCSPISGHRSVSWYQQTPGQGLQFLFEYFSETQRNKGNFPGRFSGRQFSNSRSEMNVSTLELGDSALYLCASSLGDRGDNEQYFGPGTRLLVL.

With regard to this clonotype: The germline gene is not matched at one end of the junction; a read error may be the cause. The rearrangement links TRBV6-5 to TRBJ2-1; 8 nucleotides line up with TRBD1. The germline V gene encodes CDR1 MNHEY and CDR2 SVGAGI. This CDR3 has 15 amino acids. CDR3 residues: CASSRTGFSYDEQFF. The CDR3, as DNA: TGTGCCAGCAGCCGGACAGGGTTCTCCTACGATGAGCAGTTCTTC.

J is TRBJ2-2 and V is TRBV5-6; no reliable D call. The CDR3 has 14 residues. Per germline, CDR1 SGHDT and CDR2 YYEEEE. V lost 4 bases and J 7 bases, leaving 14 bases between the germline ends. CDR3 sequence: CASSSRWASGELFF. Written as DNA, the CDR3 is TGTGCCAGCAGCAGCAGGTGGGCGAGCGGGGAGCTGTTTTTT.

Details on this clonotype: This may arise from a read error, as a much more abundant clone is one base away. The chain carries TRBV7-2 and TRBJ2-4; TRBD2 matches at 11 bases. Germline assignment: CDR1 SGHTA and CDR2 FQGNSA. This CDR3 is built from 20 residues. Germline trimming cut 4 bases from V and 13 bases from J; bases unmatched to any gene: 27. CDR3 residues: CASSSSVRTSGFRGYNEQYF. As DNA, the CDR3 is TGTGCCAGCAGCTCTTCCGTGCGGACTAGCGGGTTCCGAGGGTACAATGAGCAGTACTTC.

The gene calls are TRBV6-1 and TRBJ2-4, with a weak D call TRBD1 (5 bases). Germline V gene lookup returns CDR1 MNHNS and CDR2 SASEGT. This CDR3 has 17 amino acids. Trimming pared 3 bases from V and 0 bases from J, leaving 15 bases between. In nucleotides, the CDR3 is TGTGCCAGCAGTGATAAACTCAGGGAATTAGCCAAAAACATTCAGTACTTC. The encoded protein is CASSDKLRELAKNIQYF.

Details on this clonotype: The CDR3 end shows no conserved phenylalanine or tryptophan, and so a read error is likely. The chain combines TRBV20-1 with TRBJ2-2; 8 bases map to TRBD1. The trim removed 4 bases at V and 7 bases at J, leaving 11 bases unmatched. CDR1 is DFQATT and CDR2 is SNEGSKA in the germline V gene (reference sequence). This CDR3 is 15 amino acids long. The CDR3 DNA reads as TGCAGTGCTAAATACAGGGGGGTAAATGGCGGGGAGCTGTTTTTG. Translating it yields CSAKYRGVNGGELFL.

The chain links TRBV5-4 to TRBJ1-4; 9 positions agree with TRBD1. Germline V gives CDR1 SGHNT, CDR2 YYREEE (reference sequence). Trimming at V came to 7 bases and at J to 6 bases, leaving 7 bases not matched to a gene. The CDR3 has 14 residues. The CDR3 sequence is CASGRDRVDEKLFF. The DNA of the CDR3 is TGTGCCAGCGGCCGGGACAGGGTTGATGAAAAACTGTTTTTT.

This clonotype was counted at least ten times. The DNA of the CDR3 is TGTGCCAGCAGCTCTGACAGGGCTAGCAATCAGCCCCAGCATTTT. Translation: CASSSDRASNQPQHF. The chain combines TRBV6-5 with TRBJ1-5; 7 nucleotides match TRBD1. The CDR3 runs 15 residues. V shed 6 bases and J 0 bases; nucleotides not matched to a gene: 5. The germline V gene has CDR1 MNHEY and CDR2 SVGAGI.

This clonotype has a count of ten or more. CDR3 region: CASSLIPQGEYSSSYNEQFF. In DNA form, the CDR3 reads TGCGCCAGCAGCCTAATCCCACAGGGGGAGTATTCGAGCTCCTACAATGAGCAGTTCTTC. This chain joins TRBV5-1 and TRBJ2-1; 8 bases fit TRBD1. Losses at the gene ends were 4 bases for V and 0 bases for J; bases not matched to a gene: 18. The CDR3 sequence is 20 residues long. Germline CDR1 is SGHRS and CDR2 is YFSETQ.

This clonotype has a count of ten or more. The chain recombines TRBV5-1 with TRBJ2-3; no definite D call. V lost 2 bases to trimming and J lost 2 bases, with 6 bases between them. The CDR3 consists of 13 residues. CDR1 is SGHRS and CDR2 is YFSETQ in the germline V gene. The CDR3 here is CASSFGATDTQYF. The CDR3 DNA reads as TGCGCCAGCAGCTTTGGAGCCACAGATACGCAGTATTTT.